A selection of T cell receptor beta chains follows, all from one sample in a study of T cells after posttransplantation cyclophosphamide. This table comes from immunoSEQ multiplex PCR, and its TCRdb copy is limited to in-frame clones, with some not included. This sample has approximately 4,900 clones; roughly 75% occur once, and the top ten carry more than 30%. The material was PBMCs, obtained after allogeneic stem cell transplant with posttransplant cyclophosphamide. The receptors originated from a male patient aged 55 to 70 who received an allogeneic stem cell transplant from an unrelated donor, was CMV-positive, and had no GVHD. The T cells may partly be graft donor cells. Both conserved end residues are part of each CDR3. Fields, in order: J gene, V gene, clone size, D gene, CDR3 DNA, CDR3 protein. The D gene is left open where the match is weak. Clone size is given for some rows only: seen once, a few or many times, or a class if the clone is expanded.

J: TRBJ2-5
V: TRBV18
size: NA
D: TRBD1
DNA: TGTGCCAGCTCACCGCAGACAGGGGGCGAGGAGACCCAGTACTTC
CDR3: CASSPQTGGEETQYF

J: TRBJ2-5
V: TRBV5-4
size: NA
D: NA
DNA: TGTGCCAGCAGCTCTTTTACAGACCAAGAGACCCAGTACTTC
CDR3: CASSSFTDQETQYF

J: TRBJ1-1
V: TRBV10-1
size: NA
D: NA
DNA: TGCGCCAGCAGACTTGACAGGACCCAACTTTTTATGAACACTGAAGCTTTCTTT
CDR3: CASRLDRTQLFMNTEAFF

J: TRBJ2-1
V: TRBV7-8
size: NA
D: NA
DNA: TGTGCCAGCAGCTTAGCGTCGGCGGACAGAGCGTACAATGAGCAGTTCTTC
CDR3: CASSLASADRAYNEQFF

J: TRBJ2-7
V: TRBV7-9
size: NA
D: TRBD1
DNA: TGTGCCAGCAGCCCAATGGGACAGGGAAGATCCTACGAGCAGTACTTC
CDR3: CASSPMGQGRSYEQYF

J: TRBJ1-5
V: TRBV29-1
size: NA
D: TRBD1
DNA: TGCAGCGTTTCCGGGACAGGGGGGAATCAGCCCCAGCATTTT
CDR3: CSVSGTGGNQPQHF

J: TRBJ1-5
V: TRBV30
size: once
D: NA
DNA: TGTGCCTGGAGTGCTGGCGGTTATCAGCCCCAGCATTTT
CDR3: CAWSAGGYQPQHF

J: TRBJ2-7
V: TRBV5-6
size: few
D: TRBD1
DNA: TGTGCCAGCAGCCCGACGGGACAGGGAGGCTACGAGCAGTACTTC
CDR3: CASSPTGQGGYEQYF

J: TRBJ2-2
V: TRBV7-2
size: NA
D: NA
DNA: TGTGCCAGCAGCTTCTCAGGGAACACCGGGGAGCTGTTTTTT
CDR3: CASSFSGNTGELFF

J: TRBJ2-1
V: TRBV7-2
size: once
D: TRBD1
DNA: TGTGCCAGCAGCGCGACAGGGGCCAATGAGCAGTTCTTC
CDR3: CASSATGANEQFF

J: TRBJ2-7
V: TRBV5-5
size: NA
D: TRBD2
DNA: TGTGCCAGCAGCTTTTCCGGGAGGGAATCCTACGAGCAGTACTTC
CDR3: CASSFSGRESYEQYF

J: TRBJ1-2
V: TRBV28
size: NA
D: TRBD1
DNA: TGTGCCAGCAGCTCCGGGACAGGGATTGGCTACACCTTC
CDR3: CASSSGTGIGYTF

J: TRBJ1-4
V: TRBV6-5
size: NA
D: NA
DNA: TGTGCCAGCAGTGCATACAGGGAAAAACTGTTTTTT
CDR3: CASSAYREKLFF

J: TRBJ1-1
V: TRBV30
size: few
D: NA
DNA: TGTGCCTGGGATAAACAGAGTAACACTGAAGCTTTCTTT
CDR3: CAWDKQSNTEAFF

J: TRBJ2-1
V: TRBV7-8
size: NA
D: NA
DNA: TGTGCCAGCAGCTTAGCGAGAGGGAGCTCCTACAATGAGCAGTTCTTC
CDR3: CASSLARGSSYNEQFF

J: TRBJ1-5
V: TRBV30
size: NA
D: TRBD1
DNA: TGTGCCTGGAGTGTAAAAAAGTCCGGGACAGGGGGCTTTAGCAATCAGCCCCAGCATTTT
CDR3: CAWSVKKSGTGGFSNQPQHF

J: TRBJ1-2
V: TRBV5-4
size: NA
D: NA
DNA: TGTGCCAGCAGCTTGGGGTTACCGGGTTCGGCTAACTATGGCTACACCTTC
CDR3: CASSLGLPGSANYGYTF

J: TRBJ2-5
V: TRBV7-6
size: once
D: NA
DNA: TGTGCCAGCAGCTTTGGTATAGATGACAGTCGAAGCGGGCCAGAAGAGACCCAGTACTTC
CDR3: CASSFGIDDSRSGPEETQYF

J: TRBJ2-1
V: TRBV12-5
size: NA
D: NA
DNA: TGTGCTAGTGGTTTGGGTTCACCAGGTTACAATGAGCAGTTCTTC
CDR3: CASGLGSPGYNEQFF

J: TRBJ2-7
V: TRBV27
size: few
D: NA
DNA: TGTGCCAGCAGTTTAAATAGTTGGGGGCACGAGCAGTACTTC
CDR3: CASSLNSWGHEQYF

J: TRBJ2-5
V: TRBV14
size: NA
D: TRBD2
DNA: TGTGCCAGCAGCCAAGCTCTAGCGGGGGGTTATGTATGGCAAGAGACCCAGTACTTC
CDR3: CASSQALAGGYVWQETQYF

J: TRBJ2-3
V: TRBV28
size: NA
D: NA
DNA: TGTGCCAGCAGTTTTGATGGGCGAAGCACAGATACGCAGTATTTT
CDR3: CASSFDGRSTDTQYF